The 17 T cell receptor beta chains in this list originate from one sample, sequenced in a study of a mutant IDH1 vaccine in newly diagnosed glioma. Using immunoSEQ multiplex PCR, the repertoire was profiled, and TCRdb retains in-frame clones only, with some absent. The repertoire has around 54,000 clones, roughly four fifths of them found once; the top ten carry more than 3%. For these receptors, no antigen is known. This sample's time point: week 47, end of study. Each dose of the vaccine consisted of 300 ug of mutant IDH1 20-mer peptide, with topical imiquimod. The sample was PBMCs, taken from a glioma patient whose treatment included an IDH1 peptide vaccine. Every receptor here comes from a woman between 50 and 59 years old with glioma.

The V gene is TRBV6-5, the J gene TRBJ1-1, with TRBD1 as a possible D gene (5 bases). Trimming cost V 7 bases and J 1 base, with 10 bases left between them. Germline-derived CDR1 and CDR2 are MNHEY and SVGAGI. This CDR3 has 13 amino acids. CDR3 amino acids: CASKTGANTEAFF. The CDR3 nucleotides are TGTGCCAGCAAGACCGGGGCGAACACTGAAGCTTTCTTT.

V is TRBV29-1 and J is TRBJ1-2, with 8 bases that match TRBD1. Germline loops: CDR1 SQVTM, CDR2 ANQGSEA. The CDR3 length is 13 residues. Unmatched junction bases numbered 2, after V lost 2 bases and J lost 3 bases. In DNA, the CDR3 is TGCAGCGTTGAATCAGGGGGCGACTATGGCTACACCTTC. This gives the protein CSVESGGDYGYTF.

The chain has TRBV5-8 and TRBJ1-2; no definite D call. Germline V lookup: CDR1 SGHTS, CDR2 YDEGEE. CDR3 length: 13 residues. With 4 bases removed from V and 7 bases from J, the gap between germline ends came to 14 bases. Here the CDR3 DNA reads TGTGCCAGCAGCCAGACACTGGCGGGTGGCTACACCTTC. This sequence encodes CASSQTLAGGYTF.

V is TRBV19 and J is TRBJ1-5; the D gene is possibly TRBD1 (5 bases). V lost 5 bases, J lost 6 bases, and 14 bases lay in between. This CDR3 has 14 residues. The V gene's germline CDR1 is LNHDA and CDR2 SQIVND (reference sequence). CDR3 in amino acids: CASSLPGKVQPQHF. The DNA for the CDR3 is TGTGCCAGTAGTCTTCCAGGGAAGGTTCAGCCCCAGCATTTT.

This chain uses TRBV5-6 with TRBJ2-5; 9 bases fit TRBD2. The CDR3 runs to 16 residues. From germline, CDR1 is SGHDT and CDR2 YYEEEE. V trimming: 3 bases; J trimming: 1 base; junction bases outside the gene matches: 7. DNA of the CDR3: TGTGCCAGCAGCTCACAACTAGCGGGTATCCAAGAGACCCAGTACTTC. The encoded protein is CASSSQLAGIQETQYF.

This clone appeared once. The chain is built from TRBV6-1 and TRBJ1-5; D is uncertain. Trimming removed 2 bases from V and 5 bases from J, with 7 bases in between. CDR1 is MNHNS, CDR2 SASEGT, per germline. This CDR3 has 13 residues. The CDR3 DNA sequence: TGTGCCAGCAGTGAAAACTGGGATCAGCCCCAGCATTTT. This gives the protein CASSENWDQPQHF.

This rearrangement joins TRBV6-1 to TRBJ1-1, with no clear D. V was pared by 2 bases and J by 5 bases, with 9 bases between. The CDR3 contains 13 residues. CDR1 is MNHNS and CDR2 is SASEGT in the germline V gene. CDR3 loop: CASSEIRRTEAFF. The CDR3 DNA reads TGTGCCAGCAGTGAAATCCGTCGGACTGAAGCTTTCTTT.

The rearrangement uses TRBV11-2 and TRBJ2-3, with 8 bases that match TRBD2. This CDR3 contains 15 residues. Germline lookup yields CDR1 SGHAT and CDR2 FQNNGV. V gave up 7 bases and J gave up 5 bases; unmatched junction bases: 11. The CDR3 reads CASTPVGGALDTQYF. CDR3 DNA: TGTGCCAGCACCCCTGTCGGGGGGGCCCTAGATACGCAGTATTTT.

The chain combines TRBV5-4 with TRBJ2-5; 8 nucleotides match TRBD2. Germline trimming cut 3 bases from V and 1 base from J; bases unmatched to any gene: 2. Per the germline V gene, CDR1 is SGHNT and CDR2 is YYREEE (reference sequence). CDR3 length: 14 amino acids. CDR3 DNA sequence: TGTGCCAGCAGCTCCGGGACTAGCCAAGAGACCCAGTACTTC. Its protein product is CASSSGTSQETQYF.

CDR3 loop: CASSYSTGWYTGELFF. The CDR3 DNA reads as TGTGCCAGCAGTTACTCGACAGGGTGGTACACCGGGGAGCTGTTTTTT. This rearrangement joins TRBV6-5 to TRBJ2-2; 7 bases agree with TRBD1. Germline V gene data show CDR1 as MNHEY and CDR2 as SVGAGI. CDR3 size: 16 residues. V was pared by 0 bases and J by 3 bases, with 4 bases of the junction left unmatched.

This chain connects TRBV10-3 to TRBJ1-6, with D perhaps TRBD1 (6 bases). Germline V gives CDR1 ENHRY, CDR2 SYGVKD. The CDR3 is made up of 17 amino acids. V was cut by 11 bases and J by 4 bases, with 24 bases left in between. CDR3 residues: CAPCPRGTALYNSPLHF. The CDR3 nucleotides are TGTGCCCCATGCCCCAGGGGAACAGCTCTATATAATTCACCCCTCCACTTT.

CDR3 protein: CASSMGNRGAGLPQHF. The CDR3 DNA reads as TGTGCCAGTAGTATGGGTAACAGGGGGGCCGGTCTTCCCCAGCATTTT. The genes are TRBV19 and TRBJ1-5, with 8 bases fitting TRBD1. The CDR3 is 16 residues long. The V segment lost 3 bases and the J segment 10 bases; nucleotides outside the gene matches: 14. Germline CDR1 reads LNHDA; CDR2 reads SQIVND (reference sequence).

This chain joins TRBV4-1 and TRBJ2-7, with D uncertain. V lost 1 base to trimming and J lost 0 bases, with 13 bases between them. Germline V gene sequence: CDR1 MGHRA, CDR2 YSYEKL. CDR3 length: 16 residues. The CDR3 bases are TGCGCCAGCAGCCAAGTGAGGACCGCTACCTCCTACGAGCAGTACTTC. It yields the protein CASSQVRTATSYEQYF.

This clone was counted a few times. V is TRBV9 and J is TRBJ1-2; a weak D match, TRBD1 (5 bases). CDR1 and CDR2 from the germline V gene are SGDLS and YYNGEE. V was trimmed by 0 bases and J by 2 bases, leaving 11 bases between them. The CDR3 is 15 residues long. CDR3 amino acids: CASSVADTPNYGYTF. CDR3 nucleotides: TGTGCCAGCAGCGTAGCGGACACTCCAAACTATGGCTACACCTTC. The variable domain in full, completed from reference TRBV9 and TRBJ1-2, reads DSGVTQTPKHLITATGQRVTLRCSPRSGDLSVYWYQQSLDQGLQFLIQYYNGEERAKGNILERFSAQQFPDLHSELNLSSLELGDSALYFCASSVADTPNYGYTFGSGTRLTVV.

CDR3 nucleotide sequence: TGCGCCAGCAGCTTGGGAGCCGGGCAGGGCTACACCTTC. Amino acids: CASSLGAGQGYTF. V and J are TRBV5-1 and TRBJ1-2; D is ambiguous. CDR3 length equals 13 residues. The V gene's germline CDR1 is SGHRS and CDR2 YFSETQ. Between the trimmed V and J ends, which lost 0 bases and 8 bases, there was a span of 11 bases.

This chain connects TRBV7-9 to TRBJ2-3, with D unclear. The germline V and J ends were trimmed by 3 bases and 0 bases, with 13 bases remaining between them. This CDR3 contains 16 residues. Germline-derived CDR1 and CDR2 are SEHNR and FQNEAQ (reference sequence). The CDR3 spells CASSFLLHYSTDTQYF. The CDR3 region has the DNA TGTGCCAGCAGCTTCCTGCTACATTATAGCACAGATACGCAGTATTTT.

This clone was detected only a few times. V and J are TRBV28 and TRBJ2-1; D is possibly TRBD2 (5 bases). The germline V gene has CDR1 MDHEN and CDR2 SYDVKM. The ends were cut back, 4 bases at V and 11 bases at J, with 15 bases in the middle. The CDR3 spans 13 residues. Here the CDR3 reads CASSSDPGIKQFF. In DNA form, the CDR3 reads TGTGCCAGCAGTTCCGACCCCGGGATTAAGCAGTTCTTC.